Here is one TCR beta chain with its context. No antigen is known for it. The sample is drawn from a study of blood T cells in healthy people across ages. Background on the study: Per every two T cells, about one barcoded beta molecule was captured by template switching.

Whole-study results and caveats: Roughly linearly, TCR beta diversity per million T cells fell as age increased.

The authors ran a second PCR of 7 to 11 cycles using a sample-barcoded 5' primer and a J-beta primer mix. Via MiXCR, TCRdb re-called the 5' RACE reads, giving one row per CDR3 protein. The repertoire holds around 1,100,000 distinct CDR3 sequences, around two fifths seen once, with about 12% in the top ten. This sequence originates from a man between 18 and 35 years old in good health. The sequencing input was blood.

CDR3 bases: TGCAGTGCTTGGCGGTCCCAGGGAGGAGGGAATGAGCAGTACTTC. As protein: CSAWRSQGGGNEQYF. The V gene is TRBV20-1, the J gene TRBJ2-7, with a tentative D call TRBD2 (6 bases). Per germline, CDR1 DFQATT and CDR2 SNEGSKA (reference sequence). The CDR3 has 15 residues. Trimming cost V 5 bases and J 7 bases, with 24 bases left between them.